This TCR beta chain was profiled in a study of blood T cell repertoires in COVID-19. Study-level background: Whether acute or convalescent, the COVID-19 samples came from the United States, Italy and Spain. T cells, B-cell-depleted T cells, or PBMCs supplied cDNA or gDNA.

Original analysis: Amplification with reference gene primers provided the estimates of nucleated cell counts. Sequenced by immunoSEQ multiplex PCR; TCRdb stores in-frame clones only, minus some. Clonal size and the V and J genes are those of that table, whereas D and trimming came from the DNA. The profile covers 90,000 to 120,000 clones, with approximately 89% appearing a single time and approximately 6.8% taken by the ten largest. This CDR3 comprises 11 residues. Germline assignment: CDR1 LGHDT and CDR2 YNNKEL (reference sequence). Trimming pared 3 bases from V and 8 bases from J, leaving 7 bases between.

The source is a man aged 50 to 60 with active or convalescent COVID-19. Sequences were obtained from peripheral blood. The rearrangement links TRBV3-1 (or the pseudogene TRBV3-2) to TRBJ1-2; D gene ambiguous. CDR3 nucleotide sequence: TGTGCCAGCAGCCAGATTCGGGGCTACACCTTC. It specifies CASSQIRGYTF.